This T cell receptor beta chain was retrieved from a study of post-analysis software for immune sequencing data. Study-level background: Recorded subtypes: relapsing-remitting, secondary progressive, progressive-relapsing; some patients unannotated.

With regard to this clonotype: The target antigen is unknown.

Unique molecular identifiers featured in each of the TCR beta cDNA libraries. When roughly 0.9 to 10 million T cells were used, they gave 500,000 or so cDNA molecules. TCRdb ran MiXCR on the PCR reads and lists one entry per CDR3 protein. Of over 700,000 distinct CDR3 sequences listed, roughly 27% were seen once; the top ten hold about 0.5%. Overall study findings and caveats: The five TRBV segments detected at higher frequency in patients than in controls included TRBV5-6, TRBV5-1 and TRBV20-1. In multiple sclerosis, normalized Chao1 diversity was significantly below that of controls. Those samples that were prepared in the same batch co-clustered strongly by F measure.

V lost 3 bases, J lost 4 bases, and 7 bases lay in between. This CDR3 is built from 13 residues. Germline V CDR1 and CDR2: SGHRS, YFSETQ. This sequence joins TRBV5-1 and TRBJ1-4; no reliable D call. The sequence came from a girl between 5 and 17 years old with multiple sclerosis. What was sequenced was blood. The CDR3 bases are TGCGCCAGCAGCTCGCAGAATAATGAAAAACTGTTTTTT. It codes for CASSSQNNEKLFF.